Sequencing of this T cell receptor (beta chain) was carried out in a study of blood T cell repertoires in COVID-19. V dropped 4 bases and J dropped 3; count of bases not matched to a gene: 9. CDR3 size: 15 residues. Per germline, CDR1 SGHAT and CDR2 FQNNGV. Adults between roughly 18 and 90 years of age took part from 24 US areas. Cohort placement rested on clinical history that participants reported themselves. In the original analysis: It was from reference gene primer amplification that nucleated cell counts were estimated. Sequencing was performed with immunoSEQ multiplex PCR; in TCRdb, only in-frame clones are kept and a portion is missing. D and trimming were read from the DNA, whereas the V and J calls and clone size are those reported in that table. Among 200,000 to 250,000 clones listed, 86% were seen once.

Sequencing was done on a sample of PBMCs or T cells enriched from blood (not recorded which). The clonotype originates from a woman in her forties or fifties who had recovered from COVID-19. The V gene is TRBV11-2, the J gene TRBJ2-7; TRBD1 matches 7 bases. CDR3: CASSSLDYRGYEQYF. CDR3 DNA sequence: TGTGCCAGCAGCTCACTAGATTACAGGGGCTACGAGCAGTACTTC. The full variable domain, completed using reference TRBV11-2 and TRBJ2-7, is EAGVAQSPRYKIIEKRQSVAFWCNPISGHATLYWYQQILGQGPKLLIQFQNNGVVDDSQLPKDRFSAERLKGVDSTLKIQPAKLEDSAVYLCASSSLDYRGYEQYFGPGTRLTVT.